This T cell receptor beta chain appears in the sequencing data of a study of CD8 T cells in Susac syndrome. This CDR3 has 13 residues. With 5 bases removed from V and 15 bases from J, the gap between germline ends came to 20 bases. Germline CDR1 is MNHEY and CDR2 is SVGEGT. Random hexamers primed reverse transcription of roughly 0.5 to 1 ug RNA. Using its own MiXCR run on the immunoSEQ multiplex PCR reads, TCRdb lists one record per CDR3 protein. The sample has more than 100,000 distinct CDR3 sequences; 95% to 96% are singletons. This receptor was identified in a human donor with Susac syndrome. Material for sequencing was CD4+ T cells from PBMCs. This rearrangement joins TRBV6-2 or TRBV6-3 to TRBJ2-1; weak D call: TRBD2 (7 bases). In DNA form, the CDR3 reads TGTGCCAGCAGTCCGGGGGGCTTCGTCGTGATGTTCTTC. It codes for CASSPGGFVVMFF.